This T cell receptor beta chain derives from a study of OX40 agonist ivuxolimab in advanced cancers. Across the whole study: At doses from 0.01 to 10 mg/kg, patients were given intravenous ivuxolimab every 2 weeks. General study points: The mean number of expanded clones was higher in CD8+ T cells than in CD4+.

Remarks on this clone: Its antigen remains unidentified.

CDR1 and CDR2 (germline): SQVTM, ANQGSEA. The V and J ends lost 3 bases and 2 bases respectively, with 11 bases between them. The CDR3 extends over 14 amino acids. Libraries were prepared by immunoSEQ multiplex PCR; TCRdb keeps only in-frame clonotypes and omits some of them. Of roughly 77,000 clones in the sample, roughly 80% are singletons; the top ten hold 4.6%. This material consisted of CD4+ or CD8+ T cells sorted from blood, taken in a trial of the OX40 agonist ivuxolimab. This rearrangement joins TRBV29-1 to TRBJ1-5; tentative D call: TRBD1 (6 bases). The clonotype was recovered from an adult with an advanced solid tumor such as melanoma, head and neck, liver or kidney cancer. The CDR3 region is CSVEVQGGNQPQHF. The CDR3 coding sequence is TGCAGCGTTGAGGTACAGGGAGGCAATCAGCCCCAGCATTTT. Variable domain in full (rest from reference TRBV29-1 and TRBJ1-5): SAVISQKPSRDICQRGTSLTIQCQVDSQVTMMFWYRQQPGQSLTLIATANQGSEATYESGFVIDKFPISRPNLTFSTLTVSNMSPEDSSIYLCSVEVQGGNQPQHFGDGTRLSIL.